The rows below give T cell receptor beta chains drawn from one sample of a study of blood T cell repertoires in COVID-19. Sequenced by immunoSEQ multiplex PCR; TCRdb stores in-frame clones only, minus some. The sample holds around 220,000 clones, roughly 90% seen once. The sequencing sample was made of peripheral blood. These receptors were collected from a woman between 45 and 60 years old with acute or convalescent COVID-19. The CDR3 runs from the conserved cysteine through the conserved F or W. The D gene is left open where the match is weak. Expanded clones get a size class; other rows say once, few or many, or leave the size out.

cdr3_length	v_call	d_call	clone_size	j_call	cdr3_nt	cdr3_aa
12	TRBV28	.	.	TRBJ1-5	TGTGCCAGCCATACATGGAATCAGCCCCAGCATTTT	CASHTWNQPQHF
12	TRBV2	TRBD1	.	TRBJ1-2	TGTGCCAGCCGGTTGGGGACAGTAGGCTACACCTTC	CASRLGTVGYTF
14	TRBV3-1/TRBV3-2	.	once	TRBJ1-1	TGTGCCAGCAGCCAGAGCGAAGGGGCCGCTCAAGCTTTCTTT	CASSQSEGAAQAFF
13	TRBV12-3/TRBV12-4	TRBD1	.	TRBJ1-5	TGTGCCAGCAACGACAGGGGCGGCCAGCCCCAGCATTTT	CASNDRGGQPQHF
15	TRBV4-1	TRBD1	.	TRBJ1-6	TGCGCCAGCAGCCAGGTGGGACAGTATAATTCACCCCTCCACTTT	CASSQVGQYNSPLHF
15	TRBV5-1	.	.	TRBJ1-2	TGCGCCAGCAGCTATGACCAGGGTGTAGGGTATGGCTACACCTTC	CASSYDQGVGYGYTF
14	TRBV11-2	.	.	TRBJ2-7	TGTGCCAGCAGCTTAGGGGGGCCGGCTTACGAGCAGTACTTC	CASSLGGPAYEQYF
15	TRBV21-1	.	once	TRBJ1-2	TGTGCCAGCAGCAAAGACCGGGACAGAGGTTATGGCTACACCTTC	CASSKDRDRGYGYTF
14	TRBV4-1	TRBD1	once	TRBJ2-5	TGCGCCAGCAGCCTACAGGGGGCGGGGGAGACCCAGTACTTC	CASSLQGAGETQYF
13	TRBV5-6	.	.	TRBJ2-7	TGTGCCAGCAGCACAGGGTCTTCCGCAAAGCAGTACTTC	CASSTGSSAKQYF
14	TRBV7-2	TRBD2	.	TRBJ2-7	TGTGCCAGCAGCTTAGACCGGACTAGCTACGAGCAGTACTTC	CASSLDRTSYEQYF
18	TRBV4-1	TRBD2	.	TRBJ2-3	TGCGCCAGCAGCCGCCTTCTTCTTCTAGCGGGGGGCACAGATACGCAGTATTTT	CASSRLLLLAGGTDTQYF
15	TRBV5-1	TRBD2	once	TRBJ2-5	TGCGCCAGCAGCTTTTCGGGACTACCACAAGAGACCCAGTACTTC	CASSFSGLPQETQYF
15	TRBV29-1	TRBD1	.	TRBJ1-4	TGCAGCGCCGGACAGGGGCTCGAAACTAATGAAAAACTGTTTTTT	CSAGQGLETNEKLFF
16	TRBV5-5	TRBD1	few	TRBJ2-7	TGTGCCAGCAGCTTGAATCCCGTCCAGGGGGCGTGGGAGCAGTACTTC	CASSLNPVQGAWEQYF
15	TRBV6-6	TRBD2	.	TRBJ2-1	TGTGCCAGCAGTTTACGACTAGCGGGTCTCAATGAGCAGTTCTTC	CASSLRLAGLNEQFF
16	TRBV6-2/TRBV6-3	.	.	TRBJ2-3	TGTGCCAGCAGTACCCGGAGGCAGGTAATCACAGATACGCAGTATTTT	CASSTRRQVITDTQYF
15	TRBV24-1	TRBD2	.	TRBJ2-2	TGTGCCACCAGTGAGGGACTAGCGAACACCGGGGAGCTGTTTTTT	CATSEGLANTGELFF
14	TRBV7-7	TRBD2	.	TRBJ2-5	TGTGCCAGCAGCGTCCGGGGGGGGAGGGAGACCCAGTACTTC	CASSVRGGRETQYF
14	TRBV15	.	.	TRBJ2-7	TGTGCCACCAGCAGAGAACTAAACTCCTACGAGCAGTACTTC	CATSRELNSYEQYF
11	TRBV25-1	.	.	TRBJ2-5	TGTGCCAGCAGTCCGGCGGGGACCCAGTACTTC	CASSPAGTQYF
13	TRBV5-4	.	.	TRBJ2-1	TGTGCCAGCAGCTTAGCGTTTCACAATGAGCAGTTCTTC	CASSLAFHNEQFF
13	TRBV6-2/TRBV6-3	.	.	TRBJ1-1	TGTGCCAGCAGTACCAATCAGGGGCTGGAAGCTTTCTTT	CASSTNQGLEAFF
15	TRBV2	.	few	TRBJ2-5	TGTGCCAGCAGTGAAATAGGTCTTGGGGGGGAGACCCAGTACTTC	CASSEIGLGGETQYF
14	TRBV4-2	.	.	TRBJ1-2	TGTGCCAGCAGCCAAGATCGGGGTAGTTATGGCTACACCTTC	CASSQDRGSYGYTF
14	TRBV7-9	.	.	TRBJ1-1	TGTGCCAGCAGCTCCCTAGGGGCGGGAACTGAAGCTTTCTTT	CASSSLGAGTEAFF
15	TRBV18	.	.	TRBJ2-6	TGTGCCAGCATGTGGGGAGTCTCTGGGGCCAACGTCCTGACTTTC	CASMWGVSGANVLTF
13	TRBV12-3/TRBV12-4	.	.	TRBJ1-4	TGTGCCAGCAGCCGGGAGGTGAATGAAAAACTGTTTTTT	CASSREVNEKLFF
13	TRBV4-2	.	.	TRBJ1-2	TGTGCCAGCAGCCGAGGCAGGGACTATGGCTACACCTTC	CASSRGRDYGYTF
17	TRBV5-5	TRBD1	.	TRBJ1-5	TGTGCCAGCAGCCCCGGGACAGGCCAATATAGCAATCAGCCCCAGCATTTT	CASSPGTGQYSNQPQHF
18	TRBV14	TRBD1	once	TRBJ2-2	TGTGCCAGCAGCCACCCGTGGAGACAGGGGGCAGCCACCGGGGAGCTGTTTTTT	CASSHPWRQGAATGELFF
14	TRBV28	.	.	TRBJ1-1	TGTGCCAGCAGTTTCCCAACCGAACAGAGGGCGGCTTTCTTT	CASSFPTEQRAAFF
15	TRBV5-8	.	.	TRBJ1-1	TGTGCCAGCAGCAGGGGTCGAGAAAGGAACACTGAAGCTTTCTTT	CASSRGRERNTEAFF
14	TRBV7-2	.	.	TRBJ1-3	TGTGCCAGCAGCTTAGGAGGAGTTGGAAACACCATATATTTT	CASSLGGVGNTIYF
12	TRBV7-9	.	.	TRBJ2-1	TGTGCCAGCAGCTCCGGTCTCCTTGGGCAGTTCTTC	CASSSGLLGQFF
15	TRBV25-1	TRBD1	.	TRBJ2-7	TGTGCCAGCAGTGAAGGGCAGGGGGCGCGCTACGAGCAGTACTTC	CASSEGQGARYEQYF
16	TRBV2	TRBD2	.	TRBJ2-3	TGTGCCAGCAACAAAAATAGCGGGAGTAGAACAGATACGCAGTATTTT	CASNKNSGSRTDTQYF
14	TRBV5-1	TRBD1	.	TRBJ2-7	TGCGCCAGCAGCGTGGACAGGGGGAACAACGAGCAGTACTTC	CASSVDRGNNEQYF
12	TRBV30	.	.	TRBJ2-5	TGTGCCTGGACGGGGGGCGGAGAGACCCAGTACTTC	CAWTGGGETQYF
14	TRBV5-1	TRBD1	.	TRBJ2-5	TGCGCCAGCAGCAGCCGACAGGGGGGAGAGACCCAGTACTTC	CASSSRQGGETQYF
16	TRBV28	TRBD2	once	TRBJ2-5	TGTGCCAGCAGTCCCTGGACTAGCGGGAGAGGCGTGACCCAGTACTTC	CASSPWTSGRGVTQYF
15	TRBV18	TRBD1	.	TRBJ2-7	TGTGCCAGCTCACCCTTACCACCGGGACAGGGCGAGCAGTACTTC	CASSPLPPGQGEQYF